This record covers a single T cell receptor beta chain. Its matching antigen is unknown. These data belong to a study of Tregs in tolerant kidney transplant recipients. Assay: immunoSEQ multiplex PCR; the TCRdb copy retains only in-frame clones and omits some. The sample shows about 240,000 clones, roughly 84% of them seen only once. Study-wide results and caveats: Expanding Tregs on activated donor B cells appeared to best identify donor-specific TCRbeta clones. Validation in larger populations is needed because few patients were studied. Biological reproducibility was not directly addressed in this study.

Per germline, CDR1 MNHNS and CDR2 SASEGT. The ends were cut back, 6 bases at V and 4 bases at J, with 12 bases in the middle. This CDR3 region has 13 residues. The receptor was isolated from a human donor in good health. The gene calls are TRBV6-1 and TRBJ1-1; possible D gene TRBD1, 5 bases. Sequenced material: CD4+ T cells from blood. As DNA, the CDR3 is TGTGCCAGCAGGACTAGAAGGGGCACTGAAGCTTTCTTT. Amino acid sequence: CASRTRRGTEAFF.